This T cell receptor beta chain appears in the sequencing data of a study of blood T cell repertoires in COVID-19 (TCRdb year 2020). Study-level background: Samples covering the acute and convalescent phases of COVID-19 were provided by collaborators in the United States, Italy and Spain. Deeply sampled blood TCRbeta repertoires from subjects exposed to, actively infected with, or recovered from COVID-19 were included in the dataset. The samples were drawn from the first 160 participants of the ongoing ImmuneRACE study and from 950 to 1,500 subjects provided by 6 global collaborators. The prospective study material was composed of cDNA or gDNA derived from T cells, B-cell-depleted T cells, or PBMCs. Nearly every sample came with metadata listing a de-identified subject ID, COVID-19 status, age in years and sex. HLA class I and class II types, where available, came from metadata supplied by the sample provider rather than from assay-based typing. The repertoires were made available in a free public database intended to serve as a resource for research on the immune response to SARS-CoV-2. Overall results and qualifications from the work: The quantity of clinical and demographic metadata differed by source and by participant and was supplied without curation.

Note on this clone: The antigen this receptor binds is unknown. The input lacks base qualities; no much larger clone sits a single base away.

Participants in the prospective study were enrolled through a virtual design, were aged roughly 18 to 100 years, and lived in under 25 United States geographic areas. In the prospective study, participants were assigned to cohorts based on the clinical history participants reported in a screening survey and a study questionnaire. Recovered participants in ImmuneRACE Cohort 3 were defined by two consecutive negative NP/OP PCR tests, clearance by a healthcare professional, or resolution of symptoms. Each participant in the prospective study had whole blood, serum and a nasopharyngeal or oropharyngeal swab collected by mobile phlebotomists. Over a roughly two-month period, participants in the prospective study had the option of providing additional blood draws and questionnaires. Prospective study blood samples were shipped either frozen or at room temperature before DNA extraction. The germline V gene specifies SNHLY as CDR1 and FYNNEI as CDR2. V was cut back by 8 bases and J by 0 bases, leaving a gap of 10 bases between them. Counted from cysteine to phenylalanine, this CDR3 has 13 amino acids. Just CDR3 DNA is preserved here, 39 bases in frame from base 1.

TCRbeta CDR3 regions were amplified from genomic DNA by means of the immunoSEQ Assay, a bias-controlled multiplex PCR. The study's processing was this. The number of nucleated cells in each sample was estimated by amplification of reference gene primers within the assay. To quantify the absolute abundance of each unique TCRbeta CDR3 rearrangement, sequence reads were collapsed and filtered. For each sample, productive Simpson clonality was calculated as the square root of Simpson's diversity index over productive rearrangements. TCRdb re-hosts the immuneACCESS table, in-frame sequences only. Its copies lack some clones; in the studies checked, an unresolved V gene accounts for under half of them, and the cause for the rest is not known. For V, J and clone size, that table is used; D and trimming come from the DNA. The sample records approximately 440,000 clones, roughly 91% of which are singletons. About 0.6% of the sample goes to the ten largest clones.

The sequence derives from a man aged 18 to 30 who had recovered from COVID-19. The material sequenced was PBMCs or T cells enriched from blood (not recorded which). This receptor chain uses TRBV2 and TRBJ1-2; a tentative D call is TRBD1 (5 bases match). At the DNA level, the sequence is TGTGCCAGCCGGGGACTCGCTAACTATGGCTACACCTTC. Translated, this gives CASRGLANYGYTF.